Below, one T cell receptor beta chain is given with its context. This clonotype was counted only a few times. Its antigen is not yet known. Base qualities are not recorded, but no much larger clone differs from it by a single base. The protocol used for the library was PCR. The reads were generated on a NextSeq 500. Bulk TCR libraries were generated as previously described, with the TCR primers listed in Table S5 used. Total RNA was purified with the Qiagen AllPrep DNA/RNA kit. Before analysis, reads from multiple sequencing runs of one library were combined. For the original study's pipeline: Reads were retained only if an exact TCR constant sequence was present, and the retained reads were trimmed to 150 nt and grouped according to their 12-nt molecular barcodes. Reads inside each barcode group were sub-clustered using a 15% Levenshtein threshold, and a quality-weighted consensus sequence was constructed for each RNA molecule. Non-functional sequences were removed, as were lower-count sequences one edit away from another. Barcode sub-clusters with fewer than 20% of the maximum read count were removed, based on fitting two negative binomial distributions. TCRdb reprocessing: public reads trimmed at Q25 with fastp, clones called with MiXCR, in-frame beta chains kept. Here each entry gathers all rows of one CDR3 protein and keeps the most common genes and DNA. For this entry, the V and J calls and clone size follow TCRdb and not the study's own pipeline. The sample table records around 480,000 distinct CDR3 sequences; roughly 25% of these occur just once. About 0.75% of the sample comes from the top ten.

Libraries of naive CD8 T cells were built from anywhere between about 19,000 and 1,000,000 sorted cells, with 10%, 30% or 50% of the purified RNA used. Naive CD8 T cells, defined as CD8+CD4-CCR7+CD45RA+, were FACS-sorted into RLT Plus buffer on a BD FACSAria II. To test detection sensitivity, Jurkat RNA equivalent to under 12 TCR copies was spiked into samples of roughly 18,000-1,000,000 naive CD8 T cells. CD8 T cells were enriched with RosetteSep CD8+ T Cell Enrichment Cocktail and Ficoll-Paque, followed by ACK red cell lysis. These data originate in a study of molecular identifiers for immune sequencing clone quantification listed by TCRdb under 2018. Study-level background: For a replicate experiment, RNA from roughly 20,000 or 100,000 naive CD8 T cells was divided into five aliquots, and four of the five aliquots were sequenced. The study was a methods study using CD8 T cells to benchmark molecular-identifier clustering-based TCR repertoire sequencing (MIDCIRS) and TCR RNA copy counting. Overall results and qualifications from the work: Without barcode sub-clustering, chimeric consensus sequences inflated TCR diversity; chimeras reached as high as 47%. Highly expanded clone sizes could be underestimated because identical TCR molecules may share a barcode. In CMV-specific effector cells, over 99% of molecules were held by clones above 20 RNA copies, whereas under 1% of molecules were held by such clones in naive cells. Spiked-in Jurkat TCR RNA (roughly 10 copies' worth), which is not part of the donor repertoire, was contained in the naive libraries. Spiked-in Jurkat TCR RNA equivalent to a single cell was reported to be detectable even among over 800,000 naive CD8 T cells. Modeling gave around 3.3 recovered TCR RNA copies per cell versus about ten by digital PCR, implying about 30% capture efficiency.

The sequencing input was naive CD8+ T cells from blood, with Jurkat cell RNA spiked in. The cell subset or site label on this specimen signifies: FACS-sorted CD8+CD4-CCR7+CD45RA+ naive T cells. This sequence originates from a human donor in good health. Some libraries in this study had Jurkat cell RNA spiked in.

The CDR3 has the sequence CASSEDSPEQYF. Read as DNA, the sequence is TGTGCCAGCAGCGAGGACAGCCCCGAGCAGTACTTC. The chain employs TRBV11-2 and TRBJ2-7; possibly the D gene is TRBD1, per 6 matching bases. The V end loses 5 bases and the J end loses 6 bases, and a stretch of 11 bases separates them. CDR1 and CDR2 are read off the germline V gene as SGHAT and FQNNGV. The CDR3, cysteine through phenylalanine, is 12 amino acids long. Here the CDR3 DNA is all that survives: 36 bases in frame from base 1. Reference TRBV11-2 and TRBJ2-7 genes cover what lies past the CDR3, so the full variable domain is EAGVAQSPRYKIIEKRQSVAFWCNPISGHATLYWYQQILGQGPKLLIQFQNNGVVDDSQLPKDRFSAERLKGVDSTLKIQPAKLEDSAVYLCASSEDSPEQYFGPGTRLTVT.